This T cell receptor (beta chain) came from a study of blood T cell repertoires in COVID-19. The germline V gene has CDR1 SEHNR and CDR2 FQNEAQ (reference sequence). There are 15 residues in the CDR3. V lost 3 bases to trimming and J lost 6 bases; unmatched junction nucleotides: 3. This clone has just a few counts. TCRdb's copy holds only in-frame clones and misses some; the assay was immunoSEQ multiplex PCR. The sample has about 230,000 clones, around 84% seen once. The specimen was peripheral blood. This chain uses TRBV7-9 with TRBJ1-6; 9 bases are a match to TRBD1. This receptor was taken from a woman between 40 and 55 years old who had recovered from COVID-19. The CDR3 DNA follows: TGTGCCAGCAGCTTGGGGACAGGGACTAATTCACCCCTCCACTTT. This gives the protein CASSLGTGTNSPLHF. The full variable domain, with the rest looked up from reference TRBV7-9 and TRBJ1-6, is DTGVSQNPRHKITKRGQNVTFRCDPISEHNRLYWYRQTLGQGPEFLTYFQNEAQLEKSRLLSDRFSAERPKGSFSTLEIQRTEQGDSAMYLCASSLGTGTNSPLHFGNGTRLTVT.